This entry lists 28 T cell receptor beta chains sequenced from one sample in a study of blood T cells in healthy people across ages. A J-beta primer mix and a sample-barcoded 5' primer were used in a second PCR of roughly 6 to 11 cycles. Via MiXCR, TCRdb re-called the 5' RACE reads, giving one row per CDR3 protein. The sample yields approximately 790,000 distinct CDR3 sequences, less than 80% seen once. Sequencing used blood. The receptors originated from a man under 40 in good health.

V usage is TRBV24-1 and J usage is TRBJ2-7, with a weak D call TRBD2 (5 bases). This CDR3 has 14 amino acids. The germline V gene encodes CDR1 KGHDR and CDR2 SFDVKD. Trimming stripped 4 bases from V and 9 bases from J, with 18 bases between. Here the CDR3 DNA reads TGTGCCACCAGTGACCCTCAGGAGGCTTACCCGCAGTACTTC. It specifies CATSDPQEAYPQYF.

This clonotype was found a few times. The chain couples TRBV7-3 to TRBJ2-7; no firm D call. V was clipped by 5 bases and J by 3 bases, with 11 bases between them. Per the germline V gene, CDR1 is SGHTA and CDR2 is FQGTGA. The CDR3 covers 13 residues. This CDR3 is CASSLDIFYEQYF. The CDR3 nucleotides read TGTGCCAGCAGCCTAGACATCTTCTACGAGCAGTACTTC.

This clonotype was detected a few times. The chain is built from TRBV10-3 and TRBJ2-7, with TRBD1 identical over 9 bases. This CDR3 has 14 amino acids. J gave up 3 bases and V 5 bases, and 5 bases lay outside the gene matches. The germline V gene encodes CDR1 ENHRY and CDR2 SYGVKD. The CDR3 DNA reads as TGTGCCATCAGTACCGGACAGGGGCGCTACGAGCAGTACTTC. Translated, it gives CAISTGQGRYEQYF.

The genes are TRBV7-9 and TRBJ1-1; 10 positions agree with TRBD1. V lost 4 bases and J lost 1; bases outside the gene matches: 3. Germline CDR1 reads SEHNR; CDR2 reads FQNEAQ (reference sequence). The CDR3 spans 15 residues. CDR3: CASSSTGGWNTEAFF. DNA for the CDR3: TGTGCCAGCAGCTCGACAGGGGGCTGGAACACTGAAGCTTTCTTT.

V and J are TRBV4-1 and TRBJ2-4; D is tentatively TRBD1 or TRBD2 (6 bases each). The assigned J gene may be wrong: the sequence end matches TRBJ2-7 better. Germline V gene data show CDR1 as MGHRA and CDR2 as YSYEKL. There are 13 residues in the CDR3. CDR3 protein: CASSPFGGCEQYF. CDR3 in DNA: TGCGCCAGCAGTCCTTTCGGGGGCTGCGAGCAGTACTTC.

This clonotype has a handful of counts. The CDR3 DNA follows: TGTGCCAGCAGCTTACAAGGGACTAGCGGGGCGAGCTCCTACAATGAGCAGTTCTTC. Translation: CASSLQGTSGASSYNEQFF. The rearrangement links TRBV7-2 to TRBJ2-1; 13 bases map to TRBD2. This CDR3 has 19 amino acids. Germline V gives CDR1 SGHTA, CDR2 FQGNSA. Trimming cost V 2 bases and J 0 bases; bases outside gene matches: 7. The full variable domain, in which reference TRBV7-2 and TRBJ2-1 provide the parts outside the CDR3, is GAGVSQSPSNKVTEKGKDVELRCDPISGHTALYWYRQSLGQGLEFLIYFQGNSAPDKSGLPSDRFSAERTGGSVSTLTIQRTQQEDSAVYLCASSLQGTSGASSYNEQFFGPGTRLTVL.

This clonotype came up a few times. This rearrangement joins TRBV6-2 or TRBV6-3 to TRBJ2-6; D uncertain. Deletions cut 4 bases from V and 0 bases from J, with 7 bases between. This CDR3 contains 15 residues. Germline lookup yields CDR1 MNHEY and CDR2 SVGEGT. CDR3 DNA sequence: TGTGCCAGCAGTTGGCCCGGCTCTGGGGCCAACGTCCTGACTTTC. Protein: CASSWPGSGANVLTF.

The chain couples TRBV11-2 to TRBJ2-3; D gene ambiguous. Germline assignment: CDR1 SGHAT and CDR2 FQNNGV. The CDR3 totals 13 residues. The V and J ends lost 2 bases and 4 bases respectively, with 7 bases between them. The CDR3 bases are TGTGCCAGCAGCTTAAATTTTCCAGATACGCAGTATTTT. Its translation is CASSLNFPDTQYF.

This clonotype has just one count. CDR3 DNA: TGTGCCAGCAGCGTAGGGGGGGCTAGCGGAACAGATACGCAGTATTTT. It is translated as CASSVGGASGTDTQYF. The chain joins TRBV9 to TRBJ2-3; perhaps TRBD2 as D (7 bases). This CDR3 has 16 residues. Trimming took off 0 bases at V and 3 bases at J, with 14 bases between the two ends. In germline, CDR1 is SGDLS, CDR2 YYNGEE.

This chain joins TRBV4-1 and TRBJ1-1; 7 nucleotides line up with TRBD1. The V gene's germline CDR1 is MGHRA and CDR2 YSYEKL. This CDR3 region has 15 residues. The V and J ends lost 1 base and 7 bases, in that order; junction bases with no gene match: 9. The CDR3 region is CASSQGPGQQYEAFF. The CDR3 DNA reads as TGCGCCAGCAGCCAAGGTCCGGGACAGCAGTATGAAGCTTTCTTT.

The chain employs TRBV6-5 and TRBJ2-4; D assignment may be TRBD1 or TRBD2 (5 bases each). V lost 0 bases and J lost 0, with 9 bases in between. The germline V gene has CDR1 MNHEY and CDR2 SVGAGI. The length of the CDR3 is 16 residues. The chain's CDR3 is CASSYSGTIAKNIQYF. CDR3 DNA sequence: TGTGCCAGCAGTTACTCCGGGACGATAGCCAAAAACATTCAGTACTTC.

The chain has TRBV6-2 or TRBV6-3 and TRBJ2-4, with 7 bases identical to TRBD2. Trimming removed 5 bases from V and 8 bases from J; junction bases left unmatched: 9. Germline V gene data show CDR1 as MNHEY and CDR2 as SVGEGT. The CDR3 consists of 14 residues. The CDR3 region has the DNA TGTGCCAGCAGTCCGGGTCGGGAGGTGGACATTCAGTACTTC. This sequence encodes CASSPGREVDIQYF.

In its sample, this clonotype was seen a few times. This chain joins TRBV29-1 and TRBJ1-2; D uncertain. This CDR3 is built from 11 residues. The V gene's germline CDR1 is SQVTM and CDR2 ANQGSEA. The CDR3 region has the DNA TGCTTGGCAGGCGATAACTATGGCTACACCTTC. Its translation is CLAGDNYGYTF.

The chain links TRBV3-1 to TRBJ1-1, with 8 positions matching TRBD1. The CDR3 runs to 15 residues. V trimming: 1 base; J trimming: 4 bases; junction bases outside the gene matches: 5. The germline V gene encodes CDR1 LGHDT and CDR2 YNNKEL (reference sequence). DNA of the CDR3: TGTGCCAGCAGCCAAGCGGACAGGGTTAGCACTGAAGCTTTCTTT. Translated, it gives CASSQADRVSTEAFF. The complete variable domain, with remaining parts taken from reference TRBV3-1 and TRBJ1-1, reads DTAVSQTPKYLVTQMGNDKSIKCEQNLGHDTMYWYKQDSKKFLKIMFSYNNKELIINETVPNRFSPKSPDKAHLNLHINSLELGDSAVYFCASSQADRVSTEAFFGQGTRLTVV.

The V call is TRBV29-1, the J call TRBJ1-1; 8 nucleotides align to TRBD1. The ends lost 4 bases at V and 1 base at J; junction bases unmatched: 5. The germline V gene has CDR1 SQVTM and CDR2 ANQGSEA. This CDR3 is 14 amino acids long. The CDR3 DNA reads TGCAGCGTTGGACAGGGGTTTGGGAACACTGAAGCTTTCTTT. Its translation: CSVGQGFGNTEAFF.

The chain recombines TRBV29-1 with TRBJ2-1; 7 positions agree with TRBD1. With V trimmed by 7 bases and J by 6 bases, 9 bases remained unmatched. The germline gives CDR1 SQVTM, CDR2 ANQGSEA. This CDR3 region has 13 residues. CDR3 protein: CSATGTDRNEQFF. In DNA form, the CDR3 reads TGCAGCGCCACCGGGACAGACCGCAATGAGCAGTTCTTC.

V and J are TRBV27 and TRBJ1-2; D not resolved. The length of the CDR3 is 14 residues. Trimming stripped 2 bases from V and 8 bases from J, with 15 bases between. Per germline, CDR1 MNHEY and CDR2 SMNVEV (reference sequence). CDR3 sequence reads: CASSLIPGPRGYTF. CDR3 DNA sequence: TGTGCCAGCAGTTTAATCCCGGGTCCTAGAGGCTACACCTTC.

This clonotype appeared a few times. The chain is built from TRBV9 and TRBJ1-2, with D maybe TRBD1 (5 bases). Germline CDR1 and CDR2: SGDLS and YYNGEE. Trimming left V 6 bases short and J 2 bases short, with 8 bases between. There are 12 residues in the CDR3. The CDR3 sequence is CASTRQNYGYTF. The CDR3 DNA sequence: TGTGCCAGCACAAGACAGAACTATGGCTACACCTTC.

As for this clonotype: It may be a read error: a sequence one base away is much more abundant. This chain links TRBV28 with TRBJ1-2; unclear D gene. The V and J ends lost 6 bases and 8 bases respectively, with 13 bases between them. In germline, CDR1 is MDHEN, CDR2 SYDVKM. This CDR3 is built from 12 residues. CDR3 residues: CASSRHGLGYTF. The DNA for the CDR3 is TGTGCCAGCAGCCGACATGGGTTGGGCTACACCTTC.

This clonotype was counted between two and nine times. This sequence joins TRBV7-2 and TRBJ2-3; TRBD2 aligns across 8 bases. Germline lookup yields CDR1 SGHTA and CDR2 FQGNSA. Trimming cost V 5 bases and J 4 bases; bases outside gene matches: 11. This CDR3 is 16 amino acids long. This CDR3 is CASSTIGGAVADTQYF. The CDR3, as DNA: TGTGCCAGCAGCACCATCGGGGGGGCTGTGGCAGATACGCAGTATTTT.

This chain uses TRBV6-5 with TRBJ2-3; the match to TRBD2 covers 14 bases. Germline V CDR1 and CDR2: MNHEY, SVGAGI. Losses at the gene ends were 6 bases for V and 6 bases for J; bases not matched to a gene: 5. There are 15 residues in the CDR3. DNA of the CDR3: TGTGCCAGCAGCGGAAGGACTAGCGGGGGGGATACGCAGTATTTT. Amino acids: CASSGRTSGGDTQYF.

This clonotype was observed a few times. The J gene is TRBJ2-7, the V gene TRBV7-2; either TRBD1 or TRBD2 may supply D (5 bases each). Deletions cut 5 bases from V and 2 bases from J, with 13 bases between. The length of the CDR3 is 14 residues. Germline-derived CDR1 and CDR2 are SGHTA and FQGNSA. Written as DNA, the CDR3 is TGTGCCAGCAGCCCCGGGGCGGGTACCTACGAGCAGTACTTC. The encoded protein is CASSPGAGTYEQYF.

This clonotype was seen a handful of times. This CDR3 reads CSAFSPAGGFDTQYF. As DNA, the CDR3 is TGCAGTGCTTTCTCACCAGCGGGGGGATTTGATACGCAGTATTTT. The chain combines TRBV20-1 with TRBJ2-3, with 9 bases identical to TRBD2. CDR3 length: 15 amino acids. CDR1 and CDR2 from the germline V gene are DFQATT and SNEGSKA (reference sequence). J lost 6 bases, V lost 5 bases, and 12 bases had no gene match.

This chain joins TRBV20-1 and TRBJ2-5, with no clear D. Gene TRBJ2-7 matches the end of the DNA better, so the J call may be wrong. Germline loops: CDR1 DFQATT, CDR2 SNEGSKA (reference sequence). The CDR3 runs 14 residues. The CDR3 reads CSASPGPIRHEQYF. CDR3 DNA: TGCAGTGCTTCCCCGGGCCCAATACGGCACGAGCAGTACTTC.

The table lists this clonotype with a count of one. In DNA, the CDR3 is TGTGCCAGCAGCTTCGAATACGAACAAGAGACCCAGTACTTC. This encodes CASSFEYEQETQYF. The V gene is TRBV7-9, the J gene TRBJ2-5; D remains unclear. Germline values: CDR1 SEHNR, CDR2 FQNEAQ (reference sequence). CDR3 length equals 14 residues. V dropped 3 bases and J dropped 2 bases, with 10 bases sitting between them.

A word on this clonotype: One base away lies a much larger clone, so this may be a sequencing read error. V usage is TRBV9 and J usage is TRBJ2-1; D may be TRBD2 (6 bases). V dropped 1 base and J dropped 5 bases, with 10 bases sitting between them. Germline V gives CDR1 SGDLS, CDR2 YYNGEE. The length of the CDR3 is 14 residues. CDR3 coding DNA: TGTGCCAGCAGCGTACCTAGCGAGGACAATGAGCAGTTCTTC. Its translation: CASSVPSEDNEQFF.

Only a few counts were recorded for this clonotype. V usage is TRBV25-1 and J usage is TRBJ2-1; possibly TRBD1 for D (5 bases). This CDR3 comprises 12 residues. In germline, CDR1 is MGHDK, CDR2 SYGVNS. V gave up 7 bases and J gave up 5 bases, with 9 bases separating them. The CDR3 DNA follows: TGTGCCAGCAACAAGGGGCACAATGAGCAGTTCTTC. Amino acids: CASNKGHNEQFF.

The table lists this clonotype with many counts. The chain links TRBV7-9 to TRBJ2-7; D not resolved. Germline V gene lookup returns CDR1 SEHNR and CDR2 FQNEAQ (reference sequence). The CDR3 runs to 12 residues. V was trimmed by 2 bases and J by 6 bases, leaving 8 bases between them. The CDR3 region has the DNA TGTGCCAGCAGCTTATCAGCGATCGAGCAGTACTTC. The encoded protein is CASSLSAIEQYF.